This TCR beta chain was retrieved from a study of T cells in Graves' hyperthyroidism and ophthalmopathy. Turning to the study itself: The initial diagnosis was the point when peripheral blood was collected, ahead of any treatment. Study conclusions and caveats: Also found in blood were most expanded thyroid clonotypes above 0.001. With a median lead of 6.5 months before onset, the model predicted ophthalmopathy.

CDR1 is SNHLY, CDR2 FYNNEI, per germline. The CDR3 consists of 15 residues. After removal of 7 bases from V and 0 bases from J, the junction contained 5 bases not matched to a gene. This clonotype showed up many times. Its cognate antigen is unknown. Template material for amplifying TCR beta CDR3 regions consisted of RNA transcripts. The primer set for the first-round RT-PCR of the TCR CDR3 was HTBI. From the multiplex PCR reads, TCRdb called clonotypes with MiXCR, one entry per CDR3 protein. The data contain approximately 490,000 distinct CDR3 sequences, approximately 22% of them singletons. For ophthalmopathy patients, the Clinical Activity Score was at least 3 and the NOSPECS grade at least 4; duration was under 3 months.

This chain joins TRBV2 and TRBJ1-3; 8 bases are a match to TRBD1. This clonotype originated in a woman between 70 and 85 years old with Graves' ophthalmopathy. Sample: blood. The CDR3, as DNA: TGTGCCAGCACCACGGACAGGGTCTCTGGAAACACCATATATTTT. This gives the protein CASTTDRVSGNTIYF.